This T cell receptor beta chain stems from a study of blood T cell repertoires in COVID-19. Study at large: Spain, Italy and the United States supplied samples that represented acute and convalescent COVID-19. T cells, B-cell-depleted T cells, or PBMCs supplied cDNA or gDNA.

Data came from immunoSEQ multiplex PCR; TCRdb stores just in-frame clones and leaves some out. The data show some 180,000 clones, more than 70% seen once. This CDR3 spans 15 amino acids. Germline CDR1 MDHEN, CDR2 SYDVKM. V lost 6 bases, J lost 4 bases, and 6 bases stayed unmatched. The TCR was taken from a man aged 35 to 55 with active or convalescent COVID-19. The sequenced sample was peripheral blood. V and J are TRBV28 and TRBJ2-2; 9 bases map to TRBD2. The CDR3, as DNA: TGTGCCAGCAGGAAAGCGGGAGGTTCCACCGGGGAGCTGTTTTTT. Translation: CASRKAGGSTGELFF.